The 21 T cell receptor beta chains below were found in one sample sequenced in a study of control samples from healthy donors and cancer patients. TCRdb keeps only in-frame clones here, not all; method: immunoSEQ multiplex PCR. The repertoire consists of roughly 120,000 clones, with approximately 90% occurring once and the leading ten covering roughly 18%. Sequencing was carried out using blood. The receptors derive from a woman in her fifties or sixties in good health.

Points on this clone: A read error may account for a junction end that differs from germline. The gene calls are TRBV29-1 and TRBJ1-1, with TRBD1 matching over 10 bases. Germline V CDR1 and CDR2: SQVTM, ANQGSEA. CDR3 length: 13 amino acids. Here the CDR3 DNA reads TGCAGCGTAGAAGGACAGGGGGAAGCGAAGGCTTTCTTT. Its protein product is CSVEGQGEAKAFF.

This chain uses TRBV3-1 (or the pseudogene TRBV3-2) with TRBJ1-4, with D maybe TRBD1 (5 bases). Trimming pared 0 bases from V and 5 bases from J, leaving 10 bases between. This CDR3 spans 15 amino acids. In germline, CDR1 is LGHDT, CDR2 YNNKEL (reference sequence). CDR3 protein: CASSQDIRGNEKLFF. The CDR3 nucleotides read TGTGCCAGCAGCCAAGATATTCGGGGGAATGAAAAACTGTTTTTT.

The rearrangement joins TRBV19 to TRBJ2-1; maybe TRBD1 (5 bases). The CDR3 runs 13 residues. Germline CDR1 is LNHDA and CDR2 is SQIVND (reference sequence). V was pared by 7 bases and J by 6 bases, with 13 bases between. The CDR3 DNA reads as TGTGCCAGTACCCGGCCCCAGGGCAATGAGCAGTTCTTC. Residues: CASTRPQGNEQFF.

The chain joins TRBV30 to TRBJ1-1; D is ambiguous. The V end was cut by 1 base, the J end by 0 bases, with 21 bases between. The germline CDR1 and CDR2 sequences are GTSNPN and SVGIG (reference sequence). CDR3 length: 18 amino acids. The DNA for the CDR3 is TGTGCCTGGAGTGCACCCCACCCCAGGCCCCGAATGAACACTGAAGCTTTCTTT. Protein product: CAWSAPHPRPRMNTEAFF. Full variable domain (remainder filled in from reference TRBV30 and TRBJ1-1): SQTIHQWPATLVQPVGSPLSLECTVEGTSNPNLYWYRQAAGRGLQLLFYSVGIGQISSEVPQNLSASRPQDRQFILSSKKLLLSDSGFYLCAWSAPHPRPRMNTEAFFGQGTRLTVV.

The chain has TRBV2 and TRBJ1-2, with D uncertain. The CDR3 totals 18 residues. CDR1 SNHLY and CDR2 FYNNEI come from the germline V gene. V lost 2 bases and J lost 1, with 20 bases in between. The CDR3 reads CASSESGLGPGVNYGYTF. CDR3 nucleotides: TGTGCCAGCAGTGAATCCGGTCTCGGCCCCGGGGTTAACTATGGCTACACCTTC.

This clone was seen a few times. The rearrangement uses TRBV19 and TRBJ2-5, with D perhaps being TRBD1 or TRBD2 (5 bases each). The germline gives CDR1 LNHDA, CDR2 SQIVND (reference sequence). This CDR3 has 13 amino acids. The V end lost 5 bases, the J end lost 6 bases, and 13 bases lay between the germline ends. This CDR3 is CASSRDRTKTQYF. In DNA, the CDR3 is TGTGCCAGTAGTCGGGACCGTACTAAGACCCAGTACTTC. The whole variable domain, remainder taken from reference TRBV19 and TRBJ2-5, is DGGITQSPKYLFRKEGQNVTLSCEQNLNHDAMYWYRQDPGQGLRLIYYSQIVNDFQKGDIAEGYSVSREKKESFPLTVTSAQKNPTAFYLCASSRDRTKTQYFGPGTRLLVL.

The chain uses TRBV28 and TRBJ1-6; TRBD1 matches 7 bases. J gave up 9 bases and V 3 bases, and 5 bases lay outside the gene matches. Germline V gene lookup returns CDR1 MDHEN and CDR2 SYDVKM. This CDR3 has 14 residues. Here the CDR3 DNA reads TGTGCCAGCAGTTTTGGGACAGAGTTTTCACCCCTCCACTTT. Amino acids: CASSFGTEFSPLHF.

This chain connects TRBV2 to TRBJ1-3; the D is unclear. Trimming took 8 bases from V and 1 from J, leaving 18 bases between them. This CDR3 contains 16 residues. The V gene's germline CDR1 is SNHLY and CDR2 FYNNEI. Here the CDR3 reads CASHLVGVSSGNTIYF. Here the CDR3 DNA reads TGTGCCAGCCATTTGGTAGGAGTGTCTTCTGGAAACACCATATATTTT.

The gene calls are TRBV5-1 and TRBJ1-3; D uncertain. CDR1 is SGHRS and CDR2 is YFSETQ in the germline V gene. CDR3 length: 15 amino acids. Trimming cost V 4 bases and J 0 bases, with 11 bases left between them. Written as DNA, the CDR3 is TGCGCCAGCAGCCCAGGCCATACCTCTGGAAACACCATATATTTT. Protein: CASSPGHTSGNTIYF.

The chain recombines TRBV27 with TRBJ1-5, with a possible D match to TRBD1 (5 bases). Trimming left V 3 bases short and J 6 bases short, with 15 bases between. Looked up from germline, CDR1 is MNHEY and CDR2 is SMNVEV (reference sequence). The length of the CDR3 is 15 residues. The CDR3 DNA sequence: TGTGCCAGCAGTTTCTCGGGGGTGGGCCCTCAGCCCCAGCATTTT. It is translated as CASSFSGVGPQPQHF.

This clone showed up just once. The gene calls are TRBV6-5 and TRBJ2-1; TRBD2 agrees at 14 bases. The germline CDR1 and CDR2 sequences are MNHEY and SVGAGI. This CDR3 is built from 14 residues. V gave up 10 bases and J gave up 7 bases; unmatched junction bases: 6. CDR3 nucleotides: TGTGCCACCTCGACTAGCGGGGGGGCAAATGAGCAGTTCTTC. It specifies CATSTSGGANEQFF.

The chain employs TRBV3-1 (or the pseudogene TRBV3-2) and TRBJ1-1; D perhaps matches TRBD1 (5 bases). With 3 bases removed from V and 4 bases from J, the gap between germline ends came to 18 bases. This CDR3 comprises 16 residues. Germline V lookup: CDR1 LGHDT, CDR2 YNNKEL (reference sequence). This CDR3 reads CASSQNSGTPGTEAFF. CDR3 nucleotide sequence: TGTGCCAGCAGCCAGAACAGTGGGACGCCAGGCACTGAAGCTTTCTTT.

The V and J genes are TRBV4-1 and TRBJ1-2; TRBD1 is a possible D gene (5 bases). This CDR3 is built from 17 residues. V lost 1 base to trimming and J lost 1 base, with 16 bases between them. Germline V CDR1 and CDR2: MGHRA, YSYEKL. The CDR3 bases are TGCGCCAGCAGCCAAGTCCCCCGGGACCCTTTTAACTATGGCTACACCTTC. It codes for CASSQVPRDPFNYGYTF.

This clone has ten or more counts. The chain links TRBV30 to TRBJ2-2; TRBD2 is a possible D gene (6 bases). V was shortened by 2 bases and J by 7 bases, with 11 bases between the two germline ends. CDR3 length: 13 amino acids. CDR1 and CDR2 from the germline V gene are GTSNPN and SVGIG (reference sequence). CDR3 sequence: CAWSTGEVGELFF. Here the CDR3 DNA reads TGTGCCTGGAGTACGGGGGAAGTCGGGGAGCTGTTTTTT. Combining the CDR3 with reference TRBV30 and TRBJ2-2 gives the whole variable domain SQTIHQWPATLVQPVGSPLSLECTVEGTSNPNLYWYRQAAGRGLQLLFYSVGIGQISSEVPQNLSASRPQDRQFILSSKKLLLSDSGFYLCAWSTGEVGELFFGEGSRLTVL.

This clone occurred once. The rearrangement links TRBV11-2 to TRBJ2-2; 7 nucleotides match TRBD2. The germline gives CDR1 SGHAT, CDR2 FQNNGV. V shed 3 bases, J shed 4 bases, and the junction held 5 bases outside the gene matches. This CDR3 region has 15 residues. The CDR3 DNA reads TGTGCCAGCAGCTTCCCCCTAGCGGTCACCGGGGAGCTGTTTTTT. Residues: CASSFPLAVTGELFF.

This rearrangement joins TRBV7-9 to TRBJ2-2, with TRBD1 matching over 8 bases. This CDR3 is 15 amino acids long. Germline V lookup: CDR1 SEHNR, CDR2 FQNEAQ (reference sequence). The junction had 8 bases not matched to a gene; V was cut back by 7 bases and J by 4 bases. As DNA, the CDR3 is TGTGCCAGCACCGCTGGACAGGGTGGCACCGGGGAGCTGTTTTTT. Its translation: CASTAGQGGTGELFF.

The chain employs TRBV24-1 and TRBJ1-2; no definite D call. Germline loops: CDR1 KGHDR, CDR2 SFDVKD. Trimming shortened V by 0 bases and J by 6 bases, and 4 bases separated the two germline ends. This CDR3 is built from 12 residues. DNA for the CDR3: TGTGCCACCAGTGATTTGTGGGATGGCTACACCTTC. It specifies CATSDLWDGYTF.

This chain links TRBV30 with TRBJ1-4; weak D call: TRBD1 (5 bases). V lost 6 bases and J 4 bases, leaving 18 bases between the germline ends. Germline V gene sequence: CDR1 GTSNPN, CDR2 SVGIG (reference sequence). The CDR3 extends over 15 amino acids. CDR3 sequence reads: CACSRQRVNNEKLFF. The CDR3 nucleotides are TGTGCCTGCTCCCGACAGCGAGTAAATAATGAAAAACTGTTTTTT. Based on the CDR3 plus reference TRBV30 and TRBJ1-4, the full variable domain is SQTIHQWPATLVQPVGSPLSLECTVEGTSNPNLYWYRQAAGRGLQLLFYSVGIGQISSEVPQNLSASRPQDRQFILSSKKLLLSDSGFYLCACSRQRVNNEKLFFGSGTQLSVL.

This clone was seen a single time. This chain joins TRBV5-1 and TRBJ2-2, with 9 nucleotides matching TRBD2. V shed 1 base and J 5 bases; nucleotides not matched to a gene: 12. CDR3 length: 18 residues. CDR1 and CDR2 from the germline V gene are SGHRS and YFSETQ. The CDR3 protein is CASSLTPVREGSTGELFF. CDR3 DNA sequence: TGCGCCAGCAGCTTGACCCCTGTGCGGGAGGGAAGTACCGGGGAGCTGTTTTTT.

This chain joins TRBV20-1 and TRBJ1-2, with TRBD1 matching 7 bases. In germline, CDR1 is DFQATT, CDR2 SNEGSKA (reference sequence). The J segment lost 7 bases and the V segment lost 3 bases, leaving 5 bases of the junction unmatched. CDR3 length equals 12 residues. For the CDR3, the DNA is TGCAGTGCTAGTCCGGGACAGCTTGGCTACACCTTC. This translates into CSASPGQLGYTF.

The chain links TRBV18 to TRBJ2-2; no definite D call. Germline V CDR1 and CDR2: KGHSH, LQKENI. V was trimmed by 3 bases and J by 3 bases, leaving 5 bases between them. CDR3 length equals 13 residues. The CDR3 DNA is TGTGCCAGCTCACCCGGGCACACCGGGGAGCTGTTTTTT. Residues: CASSPGHTGELFF.